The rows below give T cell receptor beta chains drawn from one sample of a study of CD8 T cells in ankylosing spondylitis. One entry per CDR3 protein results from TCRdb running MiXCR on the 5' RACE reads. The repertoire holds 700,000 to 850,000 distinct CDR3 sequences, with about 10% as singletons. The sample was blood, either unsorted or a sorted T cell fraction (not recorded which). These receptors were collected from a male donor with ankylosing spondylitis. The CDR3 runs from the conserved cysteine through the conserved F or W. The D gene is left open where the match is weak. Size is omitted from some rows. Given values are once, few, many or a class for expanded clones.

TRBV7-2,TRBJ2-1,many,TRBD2,TGTGCCAGCAGCTTCCAAAGCGGGAGAGGAGGGAATGAGCAGTTCTTC,CASSFQSGRGGNEQFF
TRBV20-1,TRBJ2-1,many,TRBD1,TGCAGTGCTAGCAGAGGGGGCGATGAGCAGTTCTTC,CSASRGGDEQFF
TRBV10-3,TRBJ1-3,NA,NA,TGTGCCATCAGTGATCCCAGGGTCTCTGGAAACACCATATATTTT,CAISDPRVSGNTIYF
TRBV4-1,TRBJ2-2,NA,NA,TGCGCCAGCAGCCAAACTACGGGAGCAAACACCGGGGAGCTGTTTTTT,CASSQTTGANTGELFF
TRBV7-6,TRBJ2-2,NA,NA,TGTGCCAGCAGCTCCGTAGCAATTGCCTCAGCCGGGGAGCTGTTTTTT,CASSSVAIASAGELFF
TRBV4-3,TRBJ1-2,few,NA,TGCGCCAGCAGCCAAGATCACGGACAGCTCTATGGCTACACCTTC,CASSQDHGQLYGYTF
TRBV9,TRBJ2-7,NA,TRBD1,TGTGCCAGCGCGGGGGGGACAGGGGGCTCCTACGAGCAGTACTTC,CASAGGTGGSYEQYF
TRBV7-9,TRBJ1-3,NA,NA,TGTGCCAGCAGCCCCGGACAGTACTCTGGAAACACCATATATTTT,CASSPGQYSGNTIYF
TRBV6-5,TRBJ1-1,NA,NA,TGTGCCAGCAAATCCCGGTCATTGGCTTTCTTT,CASKSRSLAFF
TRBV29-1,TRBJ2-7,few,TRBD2,TGCAGCGTTTATACCCCGGGGGGTACTAGCGGGAGGCTATACGAGCAGTACTTC,CSVYTPGGTSGRLYEQYF
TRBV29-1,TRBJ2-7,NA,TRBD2,TGCAGCGCCGTACGTCTTGGCGGGAGTCTCTACGAGCAGTACTTC,CSAVRLGGSLYEQYF
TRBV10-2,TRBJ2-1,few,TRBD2,TGCGCCAGCAGTGCTAGCGGGAGGTTCAATGAGCAGTTCTTC,CASSASGRFNEQFF
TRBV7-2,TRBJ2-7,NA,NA,TGTGCCAGCAGCTCGGGACTCCACGAGCAGTACTTC,CASSSGLHEQYF
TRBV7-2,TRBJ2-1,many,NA,TGTGCCAGCAGCTTAATCAGGTACAATGAGCAGTTCTTC,CASSLIRYNEQFF
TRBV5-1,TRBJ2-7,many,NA,TGCGCCAGCAGCTTGGGTCCCCAGCCACCGACCTACGAGCAGTACTTC,CASSLGPQPPTYEQYF
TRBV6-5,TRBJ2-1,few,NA,TGTGCCAGCAGTTACGGCTGGGGAGATGAGCAGTTCTTC,CASSYGWGDEQFF
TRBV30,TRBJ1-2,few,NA,TGTGCCTGGAGTGTACGGATAGGCTATGGCTACACCTTC,CAWSVRIGYGYTF
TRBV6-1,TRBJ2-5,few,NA,TGTGCCAGCAGTGAGGATACAGGGAGGGAAGAGACCCAGTACTTC,CASSEDTGREETQYF
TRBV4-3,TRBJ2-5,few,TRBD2,TGCGCCAGCAGCCGCCGAGGATGGGGACTAGGGGATCAAGAGACCCAGTACTTC,CASSRRGWGLGDQETQYF
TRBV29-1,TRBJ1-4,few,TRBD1,TGCAGCGTTGTGGGGACGCAGGGGGGAAAACTGTTTTTT,CSVVGTQGGKLFF
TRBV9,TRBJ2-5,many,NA,TGTGCCAGCAGCGTAGGACAGACCCAGTACTTC,CASSVGQTQYF
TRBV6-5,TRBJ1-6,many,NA,TGTGCCAGCAGTTCCACCGTGGGGTCATCTAATTATTCACCCCTCCACTTT,CASSSTVGSSNYSPLHF